This T cell receptor beta chain originates from a study of blood T cell repertoires in COVID-19. The germline gives CDR1 SGHTA, CDR2 FQGNSA. Trimming removed 5 bases from V and 7 bases from J, with 12 bases in between. This CDR3 is 13 amino acids long. Sequencing used immunoSEQ multiplex PCR; TCRdb keeps in-frame clones, though not all of them. There are hundreds of thousands of clones in the sample; 90% occur only once, and more than 0.85% lies in the top ten. The TCR originated in a woman in her thirties or forties with COVID-19, enrolled during active disease. The rearrangement joins TRBV7-2 to TRBJ2-4, with TRBD1 as a possible D gene (6 bases). The sequenced sample was peripheral blood. In DNA form, the CDR3 reads TGTGCCAGCAGCATCAGGGGTAACAACATTCAGTACTTC. As protein: CASSIRGNNIQYF.